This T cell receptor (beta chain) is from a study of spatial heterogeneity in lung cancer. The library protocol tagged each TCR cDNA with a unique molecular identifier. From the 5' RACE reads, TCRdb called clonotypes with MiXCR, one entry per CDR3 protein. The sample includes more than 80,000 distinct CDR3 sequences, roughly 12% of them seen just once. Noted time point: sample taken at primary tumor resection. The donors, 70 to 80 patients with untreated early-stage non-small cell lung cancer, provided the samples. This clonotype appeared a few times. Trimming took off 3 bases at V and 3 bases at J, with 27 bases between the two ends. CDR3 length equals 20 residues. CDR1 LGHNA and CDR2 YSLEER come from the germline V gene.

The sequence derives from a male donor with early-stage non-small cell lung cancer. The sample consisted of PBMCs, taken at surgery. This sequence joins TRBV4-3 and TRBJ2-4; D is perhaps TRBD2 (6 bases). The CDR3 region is CASSQERQADLRRVKNIQYF. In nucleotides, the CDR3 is TGCGCCAGCAGCCAGGAACGCCAGGCAGACTTGAGGAGGGTCAAAAACATTCAGTACTTC.